This T cell receptor beta chain was sequenced in a study of naive and memory T cell subsets. Notes on the study in general: Possibly reflecting memory cells re-expressing CD45RA, a few larger clonotypes occurred in naive repertoires, especially CD8.

After the first PCR, alpha and beta chain libraries were processed separately. The beta constant-region primer was an equimolar mix of two oligonucleotides covering TRBC1 and TRBC2. Nested alpha and beta constant-region primers with the SP2 primer drove four PCR rounds on ligated cDNA. TCRdb reprocessed the UMI-ligation and nested PCR reads with MiXCR, giving one entry per CDR3 protein. Of tens of thousands of distinct CDR3 sequences listed, around 11% are singletons. This clonotype was detected only a few times. Its antigen is as yet unknown. This clonotype was obtained from a human donor in good health. The material sequenced was naive CD4+ T cells from blood.

The CDR3 protein is CSARGGLQGGTEAFF. The CDR3 nucleotides are TGCAGTGCTAGAGGGGGACTACAGGGAGGCACTGAAGCTTTCTTT. This chain connects TRBV20-1 to TRBJ1-1, with D maybe TRBD1 (6 bases). There are 15 residues in the CDR3. Germline V gene data show CDR1 as DFQATT and CDR2 as SNEGSKA (reference sequence). Trimming shortened V by 1 base and J by 4 bases, and 16 bases separated the two germline ends.